Described below is a single TCR beta chain sequence and its context. Its antigen remains unidentified. Within one base of it there is no much larger clone, and no base qualities were kept. Library method: the immunoSEQ multiplex PCR assay. For the multiplex PCR, a mixture combining 60 forward primers for TCR Vbeta segments and 13 reverse primers for TCR Jbeta segments was used. Amplification of the CDR3 region of rearranged TCR beta genes was performed with a multiplex PCR assay on genomic DNA. The amplified TCR beta libraries were sequenced on the Illumina HiSeq System as 87-base-pair reads. The source study handled its data this way. A later analysis tallied some 79 million unique TCR beta chains across the 700 or so repertoires, and some 10 million of those chains were shared by two or more donors. Raw reads were error-corrected and collapsed into unique sequences with a nearest-neighbor algorithm that merged closely related sequences to remove PCR and sequencing errors. Alignment of CDR3 sequences to IMGT reference sequences was used to assign V, D and J gene segments. For a sequence to be retained, at least a six-nucleotide match to both a V gene segment and a J gene segment was required. Rearrangements were called productive when the CDR3 lacked stop codons and stayed in frame with V and J; all others were non-productive. Following IMGT convention, CDR3 was defined as the stretch from the second conserved V-encoded cysteine to the conserved J-encoded phenylalanine. The earlier analysis of about 560 of the donors excluded any sequence lacking an unambiguous match to a single V gene segment. In an earlier analysis of 587 of the donors, V segments were called functional above 56.7% productive rearrangements and were called segregating when the between-donor standard deviation exceeded 5%. A statistical classification framework was developed to diagnose cytomegalovirus status using the catalog of TCR beta chain sequences. In a later analysis, V and J genes were assigned by comparing TCR nucleotide sequences against IMGT/GENE-DB human TR gene sequences. A later analysis assigned CDR3 sequences and most-parsimonious VDJ recombination scenarios with the TCRdist pipeline. In a later analysis, every TCR beta chain was defined by the combination of its CDR3 amino acid sequence and its V-gene family, and reads without a unique V-gene family were dropped. As a way to deal with suspected cross-contamination and a sequencing artifact, a later analysis dropped 592 nucleotide sequences that were highly shared and had low generation probability. In a later analysis, a clonal expansion index for each public chain was calculated from normalized within-repertoire ranks of inferred template counts. In a later analysis, generation probabilities were computed using a VDJ recombination model fitted to out-of-frame rearrangements, and the results were checked against IGoR. Hypergeometric tests were used in a later analysis to score TCR-TCR, TCR-HLA and TCR-CMV co-occurrence, with a repertoire-size bias correction applied to the TCR pairs. False discovery rates were estimated in a later analysis by permuting HLA or CMV assignments 20 times. In a later analysis, co-occurring TCRs were grouped using DBSCAN, and TCRdist sequence similarity was added for clustering within HLA-allele-positive subsets. For co-occurrence clustering, repertoires with fewer than 30,000 or more than 120,000 public chains were excluded, along with about five repertoires with anomalous nucleotide sharing. The immuneACCESS repertoire file appears here via TCRdb, limited to in-frame rearrangements. These files lack a portion of the clones; in checked studies, under half of the deficit traces to unresolved V genes, and the cause of the others is not known. The D gene and trimming were derived from the DNA, and the V and J assignments and clone size from that table. This sample has roughly 110,000 clones in its table, and about four fifths of those were observed once. Together, the top ten hold around 3% of the sample.

The data are from a study of cytomegalovirus exposure and HLA in healthy donors (dated by TCRdb to 2015 to 2018). For context, the study as a whole: An earlier analysis of 587 of the donors reported around 280 Gb of sequence data and about 120 million unique TCR beta sequences obtained from about 200 million T cells. The study combined high-throughput TCR immunosequencing, statistical association of individual TCRs with disease status, and machine learning to predict cytomegalovirus infection status. The study aimed to test whether cataloging public T cell receptors could reveal signatures of past pathogen exposure. Among about 410 genotyped donors of the cohort, an average of approximately 220,000 unique TCR beta nucleotide sequences was sequenced per donor, of which roughly 17% were non-productive. Typing coverage varied by locus: roughly 629-640 donors for A, B, C, DRB1 and DQB1; approximately 520 for DQA1; around 610 for DPA1; roughly 450 for DPB1. Roughly 300 gigabases of sequencing data and 75 million to 85 million unique TCR sequences made up an early release that covered approximately 620 HLA-typed donors. The T cell repertoires of 700 or so subjects were profiled by immunosequencing and related to cytomegalovirus serostatus. Besides the first cohort of roughly 640 subjects, a separate validation cohort made up of over a hundred different subjects was used. Rather than using new phenotypic data, the later analysis identified candidate immune exposures from TCR beta sequences and from how often those sequences occurred across donors. The genetic ancestry cluster associated with self-reported Caucasian donors included about 84% of the roughly 390 genotyped donors. An earlier analysis of 587 of the donors applied high-throughput TCR beta sequencing to assess whether each TCR beta V gene segment acted as functional or pseudogenic. All discovery cohort repertoires had been generated on a single sequencing platform. HLA typing covered class I and class II loci at four-digit resolution. In a later genetic analysis, genome-wide SNP genotypes for about 65% of the 666 donors were used, and that subset was treated as a discovery cohort. Alongside the repertoire data, information on donor age, sex, ethnicity and CMV serostatus was compiled. Four or five DR-DQ haplotypes were handled as single units for association and clustering, since linkage in the cohort was strong. To study patterns of TCR occurrence, a later analysis re-analyzed previously published TCR beta repertoires from 666 donors and added high-resolution HLA genotyping.

The cohort consisted of 670 or so healthy bone marrow donors. At the time of sampling, every cohort member was nominally healthy, though immune exposures that went unrecorded were likely present. The donor tested CMV seropositive, placing the donor among the 290 or so seropositive members of the cohort. A peripheral blood sample was provided by each donor, and peripheral blood mononuclear cells were used for TCR beta sequencing. The Qiagen DNeasy Blood Extraction Kit was used to extract genomic DNA from the blood cell samples. What the work shows at the level of the full study, not this receptor alone: About 17 rarely observed V segments, including chromosome 9 orphons, were excluded from the earlier analysis of a few hundred of the donors because counts were too low. In a later analysis, 15,000 to 20,000 TCR beta sequences were associated with specific HLA alleles at a false discovery rate of 0.05. In an earlier analysis of approximately 590 of the donors, most TCR beta V segments appeared in productive rearrangements about 87% or about 30% of the time, broadly matching IMGT annotations. In both the original and validation cohorts, the classifier was reported to diagnose cytomegalovirus status with high specificity and sensitivity. A later analysis reported that several top co-occurrence clusters appeared linked to parvovirus B19, influenza, CMV and Epstein-Barr virus. According to a later analysis, most CMV-associated TCR beta chains appeared to be HLA-restricted, and the HLA associations seemed to be driven largely by CMV exposure. V-gene and J-gene trimming of TCR beta chains was associated with a missense DCLRE1C variant in a later genetic analysis, and the association was replicated in an independent cohort. A few of the identified cytomegalovirus-associated TCR beta chains were confirmed in vitro to be specific for cytomegalovirus antigens. Correlated functional status among segregating V segments might be attributable to linkage disequilibrium, but an unknown experimental factor could not be ruled out. In a later analysis, the rate of TCR association differed among HLA loci, with DRB1 alleles having the most associated TCRs and HLA-C alleles having the fewest. Roughly uniform sequencing depth across donors was assumed in presence/absence analyses, although this assumption may not hold. Compared with equally common non-associated chains, HLA-associated TCR beta chains in a later analysis were more clonally expanded and had lower generation probabilities. The cohort was sequenced for TCR beta chains only, and without alpha or paired-chain data the features that could be detected were limited. A cluster of highly shared sequence variants was judged likely to be a technical artifact of the sequencing pipeline. The authors suggested that the approach could potentially be extended to other disease states and immunological phenotypes. Across donors, most TCR sequences were observed very rarely, whereas some public TCRs were present in many individuals. When HLA alleles, especially DR and DQ, strongly co-occurred, TCR associations were difficult to assign to individual alleles. A further reported finding was that TCR beta sequences accurately predicted the HLA-A and HLA-B alleles for most subjects in the first cohort. The study listed approximately 160 TCR beta chains as associated with cytomegalovirus. According to a later genetic analysis, donors in an Asian-associated ancestry cluster had fewer N-insertions in productive TCRs than the approximately 670-donor mean. Because HLA typing was unavailable for some donors at each locus, only the typed subset was used in association tests. For the cohort, immune exposure information was limited to CMV serostatus.

Material for sequencing was PBMCs. The clonotype originates from a woman younger than 35 in good health and CMV-seropositive.

The CDR3 reads as follows: CASSLFGVAGEQYF. The DNA is TGTGCCAGCAGCTTATTCGGGGTAGCGGGGGAGCAGTACTTC. This receptor chain uses TRBV13 and TRBJ2-7, and TRBD2 matches 8 of the central bases. Its CDR3 holds 14 amino acids, cysteine through phenylalanine. Of the read, only the CDR3 DNA is kept; its 42 bases are in frame from base 1. Based on the germline V gene (reference sequence), the CDR1 and CDR2 sequences are PRHDT and FYEKMQ. For this chain, trimming is 2 bases at the V end and 7 bases at the J end, and the number of junction bases without a gene match is 7.